The clone carrying this T cell receptor (beta chain) was detected only once. The antigen is undetermined. This entry comes from a study of beta chain features in type 1 diabetes. Study overall: The number of sorted cells examined across all samples was some 99 million. Broader study findings: Whether HLA type affects TCRB rearrangement stayed undetermined in the present work. Significant though moderate, a shortening of TCRB CDR3s appeared in all four CD4+ subsets of Type 1 diabetes patients. Within patients, naive, central memory and Treg TCRB repertoires seemed more similar than within healthy donors.

CDR1 and CDR2 from the germline V gene are LNHDA and SQIVND (reference sequence). Trimming left V 6 bases short and J 0 bases short, with 13 bases between. This CDR3 is built from 15 residues. The isolated RNA, all of it, was reverse transcribed, so expressed TCRB transcripts were what got sequenced. The data were produced by immunoSEQ multiplex PCR, yet TCRdb's version contains in-frame clones alone and is incomplete. The sample lists about 230,000 clones, 9.6% seen once, with 0.03% to 0.035% in the top ten. This chain connects TRBV19 to TRBJ2-3, with D possibly being TRBD1 (5 bases). The TCR comes from a woman under 30 in good health. The material sequenced was naive CD4+ T cells from blood. CDR3 residues: CASRQGLLSTDTQYF. In DNA form, the CDR3 reads TGTGCCAGTAGGCAGGGCTTACTTAGCACAGATACGCAGTATTTT.